This T cell receptor (beta chain) appears in the sequencing data of a study of T cells of healthy individuals. This CDR3 has 15 amino acids. The ends lost 5 bases at V and 3 bases at J; junction bases unmatched: 9. CDR1 and CDR2 from the germline V gene are LNHDA and SQIVND (reference sequence). TCRdb reanalysed the 5' RACE reads using MiXCR and keeps one entry per CDR3 protein. Of tens of thousands of distinct CDR3 sequences in the sample, roughly 14% are singletons; the top ten hold around 16%. Ten or more counts support this clonotype. The clonotype originates from a human donor in good health. The rearrangement links TRBV19 to TRBJ2-7, with TRBD1 matching over 8 bases. As DNA, the CDR3 is TGTGCCAGTAGTGCCCGGACAGGGAACATCTACGAGCAGTACTTC. The encoded protein is CASSARTGNIYEQYF. The full variable domain, completed using reference TRBV19 and TRBJ2-7, is DGGITQSPKYLFRKEGQNVTLSCEQNLNHDAMYWYRQDPGQGLRLIYYSQIVNDFQKGDIAEGYSVSREKKESFPLTVTSAQKNPTAFYLCASSARTGNIYEQYFGPGTRLTVT.